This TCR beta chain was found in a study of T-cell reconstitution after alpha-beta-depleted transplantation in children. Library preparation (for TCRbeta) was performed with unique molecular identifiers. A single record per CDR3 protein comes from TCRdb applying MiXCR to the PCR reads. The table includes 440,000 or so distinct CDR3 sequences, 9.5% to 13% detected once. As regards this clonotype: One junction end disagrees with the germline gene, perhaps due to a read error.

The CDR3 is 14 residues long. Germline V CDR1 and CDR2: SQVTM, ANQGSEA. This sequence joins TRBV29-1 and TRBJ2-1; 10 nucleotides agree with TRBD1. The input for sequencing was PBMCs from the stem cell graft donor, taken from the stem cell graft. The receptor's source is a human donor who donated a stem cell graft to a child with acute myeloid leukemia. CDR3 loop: CSVVRTGGYNERFF. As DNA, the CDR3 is TGCAGCGTTGTCAGGACAGGGGGTTACAATGAGCGGTTCTTC.